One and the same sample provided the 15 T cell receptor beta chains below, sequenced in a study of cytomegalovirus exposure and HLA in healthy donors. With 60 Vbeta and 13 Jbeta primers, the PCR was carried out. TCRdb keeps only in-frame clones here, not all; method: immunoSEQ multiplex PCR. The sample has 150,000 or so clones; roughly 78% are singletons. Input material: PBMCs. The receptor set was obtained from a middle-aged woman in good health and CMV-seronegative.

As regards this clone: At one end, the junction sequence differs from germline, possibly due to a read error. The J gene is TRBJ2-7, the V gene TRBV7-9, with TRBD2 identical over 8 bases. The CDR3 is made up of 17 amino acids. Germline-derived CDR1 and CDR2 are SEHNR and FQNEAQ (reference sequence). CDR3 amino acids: CSSSFGGPAGGIYEQYF. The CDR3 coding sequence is TGTTCCAGCAGCTTTGGGGGCCCTGCGGGGGGCATATACGAGCAGTACTTC. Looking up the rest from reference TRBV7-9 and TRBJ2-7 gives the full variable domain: DTGVSQNPRHKITKRGQNVTFRCDPISEHNRLYWYRQTLGQGPEFLTYFQNEAQLEKSRLLSDRFSAERPKGSFSTLEIQRTEQGDSAMYLCSSSFGGPAGGIYEQYFGPGTRLTVT.

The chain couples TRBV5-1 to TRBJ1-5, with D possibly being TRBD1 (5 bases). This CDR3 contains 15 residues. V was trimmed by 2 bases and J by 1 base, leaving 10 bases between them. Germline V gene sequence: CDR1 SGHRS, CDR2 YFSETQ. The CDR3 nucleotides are TGCGCCAGCAGCTTAGTAGCAGGGAGCAATCAGCCCCAGCATTTT. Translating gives CASSLVAGSNQPQHF. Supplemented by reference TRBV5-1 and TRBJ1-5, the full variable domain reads KAGVTQTPRYLIKTRGQQVTLSCSPISGHRSVSWYQQTPGQGLQFLFEYFSETQRNKGNFPGRFSGRQFSNSRSEMNVSTLELGDSALYLCASSLVAGSNQPQHFGDGTRLSIL.

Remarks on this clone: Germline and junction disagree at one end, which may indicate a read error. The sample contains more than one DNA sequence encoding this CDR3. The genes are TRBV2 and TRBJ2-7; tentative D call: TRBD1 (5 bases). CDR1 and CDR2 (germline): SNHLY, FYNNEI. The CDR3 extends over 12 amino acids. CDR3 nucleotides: TGCGCCAGCAGTGGCGACAGCTACGAGCAGTACTTC. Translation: CASSGDSYEQYF. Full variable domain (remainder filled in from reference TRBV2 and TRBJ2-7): EPEVTQTPSHQVTQMGQEVILRCVPISNHLYFYWYRQILGQKVEFLVSFYNNEISEKSEIFDDQFSVERPDGSNFTLKIRSTKLEDSAMYFCASSGDSYEQYFGPGTRLTVT.

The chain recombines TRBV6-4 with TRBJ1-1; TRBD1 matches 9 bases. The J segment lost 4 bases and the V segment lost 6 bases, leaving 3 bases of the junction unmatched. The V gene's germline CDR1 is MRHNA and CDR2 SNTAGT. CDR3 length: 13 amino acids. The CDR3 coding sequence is TGTGCCAGCAGCCCGGGACAGGGCACTGAAGCTTTCTTT. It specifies CASSPGQGTEAFF.

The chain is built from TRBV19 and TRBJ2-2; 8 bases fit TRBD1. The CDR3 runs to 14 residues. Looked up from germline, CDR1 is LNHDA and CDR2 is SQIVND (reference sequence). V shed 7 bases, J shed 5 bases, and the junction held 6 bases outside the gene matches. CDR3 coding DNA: TGTGCCAGTATCCGGACAGGGACGACCGGGGAGCTGTTTTTT. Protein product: CASIRTGTTGELFF.

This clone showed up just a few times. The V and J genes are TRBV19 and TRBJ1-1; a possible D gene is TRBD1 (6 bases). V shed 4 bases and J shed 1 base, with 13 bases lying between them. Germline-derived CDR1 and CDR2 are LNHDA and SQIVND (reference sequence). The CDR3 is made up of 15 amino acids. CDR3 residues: CASSTTGIGNTEAFF. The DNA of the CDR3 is TGTGCCAGTAGTACCACAGGGATTGGGAACACTGAAGCTTTCTTT.

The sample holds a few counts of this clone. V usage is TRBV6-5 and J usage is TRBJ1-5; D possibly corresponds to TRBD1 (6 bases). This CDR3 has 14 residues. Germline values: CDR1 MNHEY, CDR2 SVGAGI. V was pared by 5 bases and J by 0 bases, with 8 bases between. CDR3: CASSLQGSNQPQHF. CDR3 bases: TGTGCCAGCAGTCTACAGGGTAGCAATCAGCCCCAGCATTTT.

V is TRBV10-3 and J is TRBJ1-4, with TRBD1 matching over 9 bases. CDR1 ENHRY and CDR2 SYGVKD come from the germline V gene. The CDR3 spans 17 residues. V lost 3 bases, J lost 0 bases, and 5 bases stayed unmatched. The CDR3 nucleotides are TGTGCCATCAGTGAAGTGGGACAGGGTGCAACTAATGAAAAACTGTTTTTT. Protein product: CAISEVGQGATNEKLFF.

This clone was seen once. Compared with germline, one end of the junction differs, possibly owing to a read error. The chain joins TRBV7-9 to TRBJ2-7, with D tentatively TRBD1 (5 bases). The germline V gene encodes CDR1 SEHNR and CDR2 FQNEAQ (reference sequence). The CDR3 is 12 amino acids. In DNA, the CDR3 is TGTTCCAGCAGCTTAACGGACAACACCTATTACTTC. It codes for CSSSLTDNTYYF.

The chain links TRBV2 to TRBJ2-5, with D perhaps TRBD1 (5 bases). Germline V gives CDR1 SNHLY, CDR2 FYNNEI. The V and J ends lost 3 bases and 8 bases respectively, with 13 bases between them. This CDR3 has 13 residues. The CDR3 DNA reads TGTGCCAGCAGTGACACCCTTGGGGCAACCCAGTACTTC. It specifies CASSDTLGATQYF.

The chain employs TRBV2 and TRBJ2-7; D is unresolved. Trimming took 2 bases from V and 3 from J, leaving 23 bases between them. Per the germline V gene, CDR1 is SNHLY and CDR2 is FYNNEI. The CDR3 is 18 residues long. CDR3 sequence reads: CASSESFGGGSYFYEQYF. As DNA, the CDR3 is TGTGCCAGCAGTGAAAGTTTCGGCGGCGGAAGTTACTTCTACGAGCAGTACTTC. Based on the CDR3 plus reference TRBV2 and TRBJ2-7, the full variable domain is EPEVTQTPSHQVTQMGQEVILRCVPISNHLYFYWYRQILGQKVEFLVSFYNNEISEKSEIFDDQFSVERPDGSNFTLKIRSTKLEDSAMYFCASSESFGGGSYFYEQYFGPGTRLTVT.

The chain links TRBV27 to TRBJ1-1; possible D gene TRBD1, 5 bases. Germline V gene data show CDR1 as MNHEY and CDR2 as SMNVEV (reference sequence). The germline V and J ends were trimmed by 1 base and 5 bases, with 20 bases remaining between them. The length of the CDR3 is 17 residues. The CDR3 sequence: CASSLWGRNPGGTEAFF. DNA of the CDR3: TGTGCCAGCAGTTTATGGGGTCGTAACCCCGGGGGGACTGAAGCTTTCTTT.

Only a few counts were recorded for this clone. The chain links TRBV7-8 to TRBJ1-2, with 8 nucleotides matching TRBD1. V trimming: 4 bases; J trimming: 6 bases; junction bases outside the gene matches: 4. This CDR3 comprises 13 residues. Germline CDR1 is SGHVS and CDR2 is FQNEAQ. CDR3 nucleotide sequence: TGTGCCAGCAGCTCCGGACAGGGCCATGGCTACACCTTC. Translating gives CASSSGQGHGYTF.

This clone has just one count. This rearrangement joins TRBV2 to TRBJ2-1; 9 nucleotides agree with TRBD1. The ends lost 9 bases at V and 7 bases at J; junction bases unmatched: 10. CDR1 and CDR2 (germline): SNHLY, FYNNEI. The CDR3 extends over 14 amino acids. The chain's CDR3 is CARRGQGARNEQFF. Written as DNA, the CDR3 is TGTGCCAGAAGGGGACAGGGTGCTCGAAATGAGCAGTTCTTC.

Written as DNA, the CDR3 is TGTGCCAGCAGCCGGACTAGCGCTGAGACCCAGTACTTC. Protein product: CASSRTSAETQYF. The rearrangement links TRBV7-9 to TRBJ2-5; 9 bases are a match to TRBD2. Per germline, CDR1 SEHNR and CDR2 FQNEAQ (reference sequence). The CDR3 covers 13 residues. The junction had 3 bases not matched to a gene; V was cut back by 5 bases and J by 5 bases.